This entry concerns a single T cell receptor (beta chain). Antigen unknown. The germline CDR1 and CDR2 sequences are MNHNS and SASEGT. The CDR3 is 17 residues long. V trimming: 3 bases; J trimming: 7 bases; junction bases outside the gene matches: 11. This sample was taken from a study of T-cell reconstitution after alpha-beta-depleted transplantation in children. Study observations and caveats: Elevated TCRbeta diversity at day 60 was traced, in some patients, to surviving recipient T cells and thymic progenitors. After transplant, at about two months, alpha-beta T cells were reportedly derived from several hundred expanded graft clones. Newly made T cells mostly supplied T-cell counts and diversity one year after transplant.

Preparation of the TCRbeta library used unique molecular identifiers. TCRdb reprocessed the PCR reads with MiXCR, giving one entry per CDR3 protein. Here the sample spans about 250,000 distinct CDR3 sequences, roughly a quarter being singletons. Material: PBMCs, mostly from graft donor cells, obtained 360 days after TCRalphabeta/CD19-depleted stem cell transplant. This chain joins TRBV6-1 and TRBJ2-1, with TRBD2 matching over 11 bases. The clonotype comes from a female patient between 2 and 15 years old who had a stem cell transplant for congenital amegakaryocytic thrombocytopenia, so the T cells may come from the graft donor. CDR3 DNA: TGTGCCAGCAGTGACGGCGTACTAGCGGGAGTTTGGAATGAGCAGTTCTTC. It translates to CASSDGVLAGVWNEQFF.